The rows below give T cell receptor beta chains drawn from one sample of a study of T cell repertoires in cytomegalovirus infection. TCRdb reanalysed the reads using MiXCR and keeps one entry per CDR3 protein. The repertoire consists of 570,000 or so distinct CDR3 sequences, with about 40% occurring once and the leading ten covering over 45%. Their target antigens are unknown. The sample in question was cultured PBMCs, obtained from culture after CMV antigen stimulation. Source of these receptors: a human donor in good health (CMV status not recorded). Some clones in this sample may be carry-over from other donors' samples. Both conserved end residues are part of each CDR3. The D gene is left open where the match is weak. Expanded clones get a size class; other rows say once, few or many, or leave the size out.

CDR3 DNA | CDR3 protein | D gene | V gene | clone size | J gene
TGCAGTGCTAGGAAGTCGGGAGGGGCGTACGAGCAGTACTTC | CSARKSGGAYEQYF | TRBD2 | TRBV20-1 | - | TRBJ2-7
TGTGCCAGCCGGACAGGGGGCCAAGAACCTACAATCCAGGGGACCCAGTACTTC | CASRTGGQEPTIQGTQYF | TRBD1 | TRBV5-4 | - | TRBJ2-5
TGTGCCAGCTCACCAGTTATAAGACAGGAGAACTATGGCTACACCTTC | CASSPVIRQENYGYTF | - | TRBV18 | - | TRBJ1-2
TGTGCCAGCAGTTACCCCGGGGGGACTAGGACTCTCAATGAGCAGTTCTTC | CASSYPGGTRTLNEQFF | TRBD2 | TRBV6-2/TRBV6-3 | - | TRBJ2-1
TGTGCCAGCAGTAAGACAGGGGGCGGCTATGGCTACACCTTC | CASSKTGGGYGYTF | TRBD1 | TRBV6-1 | - | TRBJ1-2
TGCAGCGCGCGAGACGTGGTTTCGAACACTGAAGCTTTCTTT | CSARDVVSNTEAFF | - | TRBV29-1 | - | TRBJ1-1
TGTGCCAGCAGCTTTGACGGGAGAGTGTTAAATGAGCAGTTCTTC | CASSFDGRVLNEQFF | - | TRBV11-3 | - | TRBJ2-1
TGTGCCAGCAGTTACGTCCCGACTGGCAATGAGCAGTTCTTC | CASSYVPTGNEQFF | - | TRBV6-2/TRBV6-3 | few | TRBJ2-1
TGTGCCAGCAGGGAAGGGGTCGGGAACACTGAAGCTTTCTTT | CASREGVGNTEAFF | - | TRBV12-3/TRBV12-4 | - | TRBJ1-1
TGTGCCAGCAGCACAAAGACTAGCGGGAACACAGATACGCAGTATTTT | CASSTKTSGNTDTQYF | TRBD2 | TRBV5-4 | - | TRBJ2-3
TGTGCCAGCAGCTTAATGGGAGGGGGCACTGAAGCTTTCTTT | CASSLMGGGTEAFF | - | TRBV7-2 | - | TRBJ1-1
TGTGCCAGCAGCTTAGAGGGCGCGCGCCAAGAGACCCAGTACTTC | CASSLEGARQETQYF | - | TRBV7-9 | - | TRBJ2-5
TGTGCCAGCAGTCTAGCGGGAGGGGTGGGCAATGAGCAGTTCTTC | CASSLAGGVGNEQFF | TRBD2 | TRBV12-3/TRBV12-4 | - | TRBJ2-1
TGTGCCAGCAGTTACGAAGGGGGGGGGGGGCAGTTCTTC | CASSYEGGGGQFF | - | TRBV6-5 | - | TRBJ2-1
TGTGCCAGCAGACCCCTAGCGGGGGCCTATAAGAAGTTCTTC | CASRPLAGAYKKFF | TRBD2 | TRBV2 | - | TRBJ2-1
TGTGCCACCGGGCCCCCCAGAGGGACTAGCGGGAGGGCTTCCGCCTACAATGAGCAGTTCTTC | CATGPPRGTSGRASAYNEQFF | TRBD2 | TRBV7-9 | - | TRBJ2-1
TGTGCCAGCAGTTTGAACAGGGGAGGCACAGATACGCAGTATTTT | CASSLNRGGTDTQYF | TRBD1 | TRBV12-3/TRBV12-4 | few | TRBJ2-3
TGTGCCAGCAGCTTGAGCGGGAGGGCCGCTATCGATGAGCAGTTCTTC | CASSLSGRAAIDEQFF | TRBD2 | TRBV11-2 | - | TRBJ2-1
TGTGCCAGCAGCGGACATTCCTCGGGGGGAGCTTTCTTT | CASSGHSSGGAFF | - | TRBV7-2 | many | TRBJ1-1
TGTGCCAGCAGTTTATTTGCGGGGGAAGCCGGGGAGCTGTTTTTT | CASSLFAGEAGELFF | TRBD2 | TRBV27 | - | TRBJ2-2
TGTGCCAGCCTAACAGGGTCCTTGGGGACCCAGTACTTC | CASLTGSLGTQYF | - | TRBV6-1 | - | TRBJ2-5
TGTGCCAGCAGCTCCAGACAGGTCGAAAACTACGAGCAGTACTTC | CASSSRQVENYEQYF | - | TRBV7-3 | - | TRBJ2-7
TGTGCCAGCAGCTTGCTGGGGTTTAATTCACCCCTCCACTTT | CASSLLGFNSPLHF | - | TRBV7-2 | many | TRBJ1-6
TGTGCCACCAGCAGAGTAAGAGCGGGGTGGTACAATGAGCAGTTCTTC | CATSRVRAGWYNEQFF | TRBD2 | TRBV15 | - | TRBJ2-1
TGTGCCAGCAGCTTAACAAAGGGGAGGCCAGAGACCCAGTACTTC | CASSLTKGRPETQYF | - | TRBV7-2 | - | TRBJ2-5
TGTGCCAGCAGCTTAGGGGAGCGCAATTGGGGCGAGCAGTACTTC | CASSLGERNWGEQYF | - | TRBV7-6 | - | TRBJ2-7
TGTGCCAGCAGCTTAGGGGGGACCGTGAACACTGAAGCTTTCTTT | CASSLGGTVNTEAFF | - | TRBV7-2 | - | TRBJ1-1
TGTGCCAGCAGCCAAGCGAAGCGGGGGGGAAAAGAGACCCAGTACTTC | CASSQAKRGGKETQYF | TRBD2 | TRBV4-2 | few | TRBJ2-5
TGCGCCAGCAGCTCGGGCGGGAGCCCCTACAATGAGCAGTTCTTC | CASSSGGSPYNEQFF | TRBD2 | TRBV10-2 | - | TRBJ2-1
TGTGCCAGCAGTTCACTGCCAGCATATGGCTACACCTTC | CASSSLPAYGYTF | - | TRBV6-2/TRBV6-3 | - | TRBJ1-2
TGTGCCAGCGGCCCCGGGGGGTCGAGCTCCTACGAGCAGTACTTC | CASGPGGSSSYEQYF | TRBD2 | TRBV7-2 | many | TRBJ2-7
TGTGCCAGCAGCCTAAAGACTAGCAGCTCCACAGATACGCAGTATTTT | CASSLKTSSSTDTQYF | TRBD2 | TRBV7-8 | many | TRBJ2-3
TGTGCCAGCAACATAGAGGGAGGAAAACTGTTTTTT | CASNIEGGKLFF | - | TRBV2 | - | TRBJ1-4
TGTGCCAGCAGCCCTAGGGGGAGGACTGAAGCTTTCTTT | CASSPRGRTEAFF | - | TRBV7-6 | few | TRBJ1-1
TGTGCCAGCACCGCGGACAGGGCCGCAGATACGCAGTATTTT | CASTADRAADTQYF | TRBD1 | TRBV28 | few | TRBJ2-3
TGTGCCAGCAGCGGACTAGCGGAGATCTACGAGCAGTACTTC | CASSGLAEIYEQYF | TRBD2 | TRBV7-8 | few | TRBJ2-7
TGTGCCATCAGTGGCTCCCCAGGGGGGGAGACCCAGTACTTC | CAISGSPGGETQYF | - | TRBV10-3 | - | TRBJ2-5
TGCAGTGCTTCACGATGGGGGCAGGACTACGAGCAGTACTTC | CSASRWGQDYEQYF | - | TRBV20-1 | - | TRBJ2-7
TGTGCCAGCAGCAGTTCCGGGACTAGCGGCTACGAGCAGTACTTC | CASSSSGTSGYEQYF | TRBD2 | TRBV5-4 | few | TRBJ2-7
TGTGCCAGCAGCTCGGGGGGTACTAGCAGCTACAATGAGCAGTTCTTC | CASSSGGTSSYNEQFF | TRBD2 | TRBV7-2 | - | TRBJ2-1
TGTGCCAGTAGTTCGCTTATCCCCCAGACCCAGTACTTC | CASSSLIPQTQYF | - | TRBV19 | few | TRBJ2-5
TGTGCCAGCAGTCCCACGGGGGCCTCCTACGAGCAGTACTTC | CASSPTGASYEQYF | - | TRBV6-1 | - | TRBJ2-7
TGTGCCAGCAGTACACACAGGGGCCCAGCGGCCCTCCACTTT | CASSTHRGPAALHF | TRBD1 | TRBV12-3/TRBV12-4 | - | TRBJ1-6
TGTGCCAGCAGCTTCCCGGCAGTCTTT | CASSFPAVF | - | TRBV7-9 | - | TRBJ1-1
TGTGCCAGCAGCCCCTTGGGGTCCTACGAGCAGTACTTC | CASSPLGSYEQYF | - | TRBV5-4 | few | TRBJ2-7
TGTGCCAGCAGCCTCCGGAGGGCCCCTACTTACAATGAGCAGTTCTTC | CASSLRRAPTYNEQFF | - | TRBV7-2 | - | TRBJ2-1
TGTGCCTCTGGTTTTCAAGAGACCCAGTACTTC | CASGFQETQYF | - | TRBV19 | few | TRBJ2-5
TGTGCCAGCAGTTTTGCAGGGGGTACAGGGGAGCTGTTTTTT | CASSFAGGTGELFF | TRBD1 | TRBV12-3/TRBV12-4 | once | TRBJ2-2
TGTGCCAGCAGCTTAGCGCGACATCCGAACACCGGGGAGCTGTTTTTT | CASSLARHPNTGELFF | - | TRBV7-9 | few | TRBJ2-2
TGCAGTGCTAGAACTCCGGGACTAGACCCTTATACGCAGTATTTT | CSARTPGLDPYTQYF | TRBD2 | TRBV20-1 | - | TRBJ2-3
TGTGCCAGCGTCGTCCGAGGGCGGGGCTACACCTTC | CASVVRGRGYTF | - | TRBV11-2 | - | TRBJ1-2
TGTGCCAGCAGCTTAGGTAGCGGCCCTTTGGCAGATACGCAGTATTTT | CASSLGSGPLADTQYF | - | TRBV7-2 | - | TRBJ2-3
TGCGCCAGCAGCCAAGATTCCGGGTGGACAGGGCCGTCCTACGAGCAGTACTTC | CASSQDSGWTGPSYEQYF | TRBD1 | TRBV4-1 | - | TRBJ2-7
TGTGCCAGTAGTATTGTCCCCACAGGGAGAGGTGAGCAGTACTTC | CASSIVPTGRGEQYF | - | TRBV19 | - | TRBJ2-7
TGTGCCAGCAGCTTAGCTCTCTACACTGAGCAGTTCTTC | CASSLALYTEQFF | - | TRBV7-2 | - | TRBJ2-1
TGTGCCAGTAGTCTACAGAAACAAGAGACCCAGTACTTC | CASSLQKQETQYF | - | TRBV19 | - | TRBJ2-5
TGTGCCAGCAGGACTAGTGTACCAGATACGCAGTATTTT | CASRTSVPDTQYF | - | TRBV2 | few | TRBJ2-3